This T cell receptor beta chain was found in a study of T-cell memory formation after mild COVID-19. Whole-study results and caveats: Day 15 to 85 contracting clones showed balanced CD4/CD8; later expanders leaned CD4+.

The CDR3 is 17 residues long. Germline values: CDR1 LGHNA, CDR2 YNFKEQ. Constant-segment primers and 5'RACE yielded cDNA libraries for TCR alpha and TCR beta, each carrying sample barcodes and UMIs. Via MiXCR, TCRdb re-called the 5' RACE reads, giving one row per CDR3 protein. Counted here are roughly 190,000 distinct CDR3 sequences, 27% occurring once; the ten biggest clones make up about an eighth. Details on this clonotype: Its specificity is not known. At one of its ends the junction is not consistent with the germline gene, which may arise from a read error.

The sequenced material came from PBMCs or a T cell subset sorted from them (not recorded which). V is TRBV4-2 and J is TRBJ2-7; 8 nucleotides agree with TRBD1. The TCR comes from an adult woman who had mild COVID-19 (a few samples of this study predate the infection). Cell type and time point are not known. The chain's CDR3 is CASSQDSGTGISYEQYF. In DNA, the CDR3 is TGTGCTAGCAGCCAAGATTCGGGGACAGGTATATCCTACGAGCAGTACTTC.